This T cell receptor beta chain was found in a study of technical replicates of blood from a handful of donors. The length of the CDR3 is 13 residues. Between the trimmed V and J ends, which lost 2 bases and 7 bases, there was a span of 9 bases. The germline gives CDR1 WNHNN, CDR2 SYGVQD (reference sequence). Libraries were prepared by immunoSEQ multiplex PCR; TCRdb keeps only in-frame clonotypes and omits some of them. The sample records about 83,000 clones, roughly nine tenths being singletons. Input material: T cells isolated from PBMCs. The clonotype was recovered from a human donor in good health. V is TRBV10-1 and J is TRBJ2-1, with a weak D call TRBD2 (5 bases). The CDR3 DNA is TGCGCCAGCAGTGAGAGCGGACGAAATGAGCAGTTCTTC. This gives the protein CASSESGRNEQFF.